The table lists the clone carrying this T cell receptor (beta chain) with a count of one. Its antigen is still unknown. The entry originates in a study of shared clonotypes between healthy human individuals. Findings and limits, study-wide: Sampling was confined to blood; repertoires within tissues likely differ. Larger estimated richness was generally recorded for naive subsets relative to memory subsets.

V lost 3 bases and J lost 3, with 12 bases in between. Germline values: CDR1 KGHSH, CDR2 LQKENI. This CDR3 contains 14 residues. Researchers ran the assay at a deep level. The DNA input per sorted-subset replicate PCR was approximately 210 ng, corresponding to 25,000 to 35,000 T cell genomes. Clones were sequenced by immunoSEQ multiplex PCR, and TCRdb holds only the in-frame ones, with some missing. This repertoire shows more than 850,000 clones, around 78% found once; its top ten account for under 0.65%. This chain links TRBV18 with TRBJ2-7, with a tentative D call TRBD1 (6 bases). The sample was memory CD4+ T cells from PBMCs. Noted subset: CD45RA-negative fraction. The sequence was collected from a man aged 18 to 30 in good health. Some clones in this sample may be carry-over from other donors' samples. In nucleotides, the CDR3 is TGTGCCAGCTCACCCACTGGCAGGGGCTACGAGCAGTACTTC. Translating it yields CASSPTGRGYEQYF.